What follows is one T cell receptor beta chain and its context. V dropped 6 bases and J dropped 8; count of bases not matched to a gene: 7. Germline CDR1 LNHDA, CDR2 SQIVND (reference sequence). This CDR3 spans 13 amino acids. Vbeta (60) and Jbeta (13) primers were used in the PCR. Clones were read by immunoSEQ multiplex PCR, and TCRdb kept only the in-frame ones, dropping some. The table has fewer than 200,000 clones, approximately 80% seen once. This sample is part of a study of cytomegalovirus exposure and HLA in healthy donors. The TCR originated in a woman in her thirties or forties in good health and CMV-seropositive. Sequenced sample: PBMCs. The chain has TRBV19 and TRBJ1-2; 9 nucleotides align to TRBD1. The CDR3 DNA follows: TGTGCCAGTAGGAGGGACAGGGCTGGCGGCTACACCTTC. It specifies CASRRDRAGGYTF.